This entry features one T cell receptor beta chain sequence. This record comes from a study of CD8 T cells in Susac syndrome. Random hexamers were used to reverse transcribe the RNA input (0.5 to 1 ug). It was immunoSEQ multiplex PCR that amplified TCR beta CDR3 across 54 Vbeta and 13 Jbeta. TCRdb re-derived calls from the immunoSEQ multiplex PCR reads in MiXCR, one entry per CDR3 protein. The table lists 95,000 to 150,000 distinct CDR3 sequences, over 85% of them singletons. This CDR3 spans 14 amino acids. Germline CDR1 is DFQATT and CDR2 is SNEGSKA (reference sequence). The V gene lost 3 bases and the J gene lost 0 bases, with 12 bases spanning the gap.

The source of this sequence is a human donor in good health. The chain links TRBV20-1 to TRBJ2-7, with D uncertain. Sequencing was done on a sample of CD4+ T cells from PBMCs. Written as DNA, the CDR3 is TGCAGTGCTAGTGTCGCTACAAGCTCCTACGAGCAGTACTTC. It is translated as CSASVATSSYEQYF.